This T cell receptor (beta chain) was profiled in a study of response to subunit inactivated influenza vaccine. Via MiXCR, TCRdb re-called the RT-PCR reads, giving one row per CDR3 protein. Here the sample spans some 500,000 distinct CDR3 sequences, approximately 16% being singletons. This CDR3 region has 17 residues. CDR1 is SGHVS and CDR2 is FQNEAQ in the germline V gene. V lost 1 base and J lost 0, with 15 bases in between. This clonotype was seen only a few times. The TCR was taken from a man in his fifties or sixties who received an inactivated influenza vaccine. The starting material was CD4+ T cells sorted from PBMCs, obtained roughly 24 months after vaccination. V and J are TRBV7-8 and TRBJ1-1, with D possibly matching TRBD1 (5 bases). The CDR3 DNA sequence: TGTGCCAGCAGCTTAGTATTCAGGGAGGGGATGAACACTGAAGCTTTCTTT. Residues: CASSLVFREGMNTEAFF.